Following are 19 T cell receptor beta chains from one sample sequenced in a study of blood T cell repertoires in COVID-19. Assay used: immunoSEQ multiplex PCR; TCRdb lists only in-frame clones, some missing. The table includes just over 250,000 clones, around nine tenths detected once. The sequenced sample consisted of peripheral blood. The receptors were sampled from a man in his forties who had recovered from COVID-19.

V and J are TRBV5-1 and TRBJ2-7, with 7 nucleotides matching TRBD2. CDR3 length: 16 amino acids. J gave up 4 bases and V 6 bases, and 16 bases lay outside the gene matches. Per the germline V gene, CDR1 is SGHRS and CDR2 is YFSETQ. CDR3: CASTKGKAGVEYEQYF. As DNA, the CDR3 is TGCGCCAGCACCAAAGGGAAGGCGGGAGTAGAGTACGAGCAGTACTTC.

A few counts support this clone. The rearrangement links TRBV5-4 to TRBJ2-2, with D maybe TRBD2 (6 bases). The V gene's germline CDR1 is SGHNT and CDR2 YYREEE (reference sequence). The V and J ends lost 4 bases and 6 bases respectively, with 16 bases between them. This CDR3 spans 15 amino acids. CDR3 DNA sequence: TGTGCCAGCAGCCGTCAGGGACTTATGGCCGGGGAGCTGTTTTTT. Encoded protein: CASSRQGLMAGELFF. The whole variable domain, remainder taken from reference TRBV5-4 and TRBJ2-2, is ETGVTQSPTHLIKTRGQQVTLRCSSQSGHNTVSWYQQALGQGPQFIFQYYREEENGRGNFPPRFSGLQFPNYSSELNVNALELDDSALYLCASSRQGLMAGELFFGEGSRLTVL.

The rearrangement uses TRBV27 and TRBJ2-7, with 9 bases that match TRBD2. Germline V gene sequence: CDR1 MNHEY, CDR2 SMNVEV (reference sequence). The CDR3 length is 17 residues. V shed 0 bases, J shed 4 bases, and the junction held 10 bases outside the gene matches. The CDR3 DNA follows: TGTGCCAGCAGTTTATCGGGCCCGGGACTAGCAGTTTACGAGCAGTACTTC. Protein: CASSLSGPGLAVYEQYF.

There are many counts of this clone. J is TRBJ1-5 and V is TRBV6-5, with 9 nucleotides matching TRBD1. V dropped 6 bases and J dropped 1; count of bases not matched to a gene: 4. This CDR3 comprises 15 residues. Germline CDR1 reads MNHEY; CDR2 reads SVGAGI. CDR3 sequence reads: CASRAQGASNQPQHF. CDR3 sequence (DNA): TGTGCCAGCAGAGCACAGGGGGCGAGCAATCAGCCCCAGCATTTT.

This rearrangement joins TRBV19 to TRBJ2-5; no clear D gene. CDR1 is LNHDA and CDR2 is SQIVND in the germline V gene (reference sequence). Trimming shortened V by 7 bases and J by 4 bases, and 16 bases separated the two germline ends. The CDR3 contains 14 residues. This CDR3 is CASNPAPERETQYF. DNA of the CDR3: TGTGCCAGTAACCCCGCCCCAGAGCGAGAGACCCAGTACTTC.

The V call is TRBV6-2 or TRBV6-3, the J call TRBJ2-7; tentatively, D is TRBD1 (6 bases). The V end lost 6 bases, the J end lost 2 bases, and 14 bases lay between the germline ends. CDR3 length: 14 residues. The germline V gene has CDR1 MNHEY and CDR2 SVGEGT. In DNA, the CDR3 is TGTGCCAGCAGCCGAAGGACAGTAGCCTACGAGCAGTACTTC. This encodes CASSRRTVAYEQYF.

This sequence joins TRBV3-1 (or the pseudogene TRBV3-2) and TRBJ2-1; 9 nucleotides agree with TRBD2. The germline V gene encodes CDR1 LGHDT and CDR2 YNNKEL (reference sequence). V shed 1 base and J 12 bases; nucleotides not matched to a gene: 10. The CDR3 has 15 amino acids. The CDR3 loop is CASSQASGVGGGQFF. In DNA form, the CDR3 reads TGTGCCAGCAGCCAAGCTAGCGGGGTAGGGGGTGGGCAGTTCTTC.

The V call is TRBV5-1, the J call TRBJ2-2, with TRBD2 matching 7 bases. Germline CDR1 SGHRS, CDR2 YFSETQ. CDR3 length equals 15 residues. V dropped 4 bases and J dropped 1; count of bases not matched to a gene: 4. CDR3 protein: CASSTSGVNTGELFF. CDR3 coding DNA: TGCGCCAGCAGCACGAGCGGGGTGAACACCGGGGAGCTGTTTTTT.

The chain combines TRBV10-3 with TRBJ2-7, with 9 bases aligning to TRBD2. V dropped 5 bases and J dropped 3; count of bases not matched to a gene: 5. The CDR3 covers 14 residues. Germline loops: CDR1 ENHRY, CDR2 SYGVKD. In DNA form, the CDR3 reads TGTGCCATCAGTAAGGGGACTAGCAACTACGAGCAGTACTTC. It translates to CAISKGTSNYEQYF.

In its sample, this clone was seen a few times. For the CDR3, the DNA is TGTGCCAGCAGCCAAGATTGGGACTTAGACAATGAGCAGTTCTTC. Translated, it gives CASSQDWDLDNEQFF. V gene TRBV4-2 combines with J gene TRBJ2-1; D may be TRBD2 (6 bases). With 0 bases removed from V and 5 bases from J, the gap between germline ends came to 11 bases. Germline lookup yields CDR1 LGHNA and CDR2 YNFKEQ. The CDR3 has 15 residues.

The chain employs TRBV13 and TRBJ1-4; D perhaps matches TRBD1 (5 bases). With 1 base removed from V and 4 bases from J, the gap between germline ends came to 13 bases. From germline, CDR1 is PRHDT and CDR2 FYEKMQ (reference sequence). CDR3 length: 16 amino acids. The DNA of the CDR3 is TGTGCCAGCAGCTTAGCGCTTGACAGAAGTAATGAAAAACTGTTTTTT. Protein sequence: CASSLALDRSNEKLFF.

The chain employs TRBV14 and TRBJ2-3, with unresolved D. CDR1 is SGHDN and CDR2 is FVKESK in the germline V gene. The CDR3 contains 14 residues. Trimming removed 5 bases at V and 2 bases at J, with 11 bases between. CDR3 region: CASSKNTNTDTQYF. For the CDR3, the DNA is TGTGCCAGCAGCAAAAATACTAACACAGATACGCAGTATTTT.

In DNA form, the CDR3 reads TGCGCCAGCAGCCAAGATATGTCCGGGTCGGGAGGCTACACCTTC. The encoded protein is CASSQDMSGSGGYTF. The rearrangement uses TRBV4-3 and TRBJ1-2; D is ambiguous. CDR1 LGHNA and CDR2 YSLEER come from the germline V gene. The CDR3 is made up of 15 amino acids. V was clipped by 0 bases and J by 8 bases, with 16 bases between them.

This chain connects TRBV5-1 to TRBJ1-5; 7 bases line up with TRBD1. Germline V CDR1 and CDR2: SGHRS, YFSETQ. Trimming took 1 base from V and 5 from J; bases not matched to a gene: 9. This CDR3 comprises 16 residues. CDR3 sequence: CASSLTMSRGDQPQHF. CDR3 in DNA: TGCGCCAGCAGCTTGACCATGTCCAGGGGGGATCAGCCCCAGCATTTT.

This clone was found a few times. The chain recombines TRBV19 with TRBJ1-6, with 8 bases lining up with TRBD1. The CDR3 consists of 13 residues. V shed 5 bases and J 8 bases; nucleotides not matched to a gene: 2. Germline V gene sequence: CDR1 LNHDA, CDR2 SQIVND (reference sequence). The CDR3 region has the DNA TGTGCCAGTAGTGTGGACAGGGATTCACCCCTCCACTTT. Translated, it gives CASSVDRDSPLHF.

The CDR3 spells CASSLLAGNGELFF. The CDR3 coding sequence is TGTGCCAGCAGTTTATTGGCGGGAAACGGGGAGCTGTTTTTT. The V and J genes are TRBV27 and TRBJ2-2; D perhaps matches TRBD2 (6 bases). The CDR3 runs to 14 residues. V was cut by 1 base and J by 7 bases, with 10 bases left in between. The germline V gene encodes CDR1 MNHEY and CDR2 SMNVEV (reference sequence).

The rearrangement links TRBV10-3 to TRBJ1-1; no firm D call. CDR1 ENHRY and CDR2 SYGVKD come from the germline V gene. V lost 4 bases, J lost 0 bases, and 15 bases lay in between. The CDR3 is 16 amino acids. This CDR3 is CAISASMQTMNTEAFF. CDR3 DNA sequence: TGTGCCATCAGTGCCTCGATGCAGACAATGAACACTGAAGCTTTCTTT.

This chain connects TRBV18 to TRBJ1-2, with D unclear. This CDR3 is built from 13 residues. V lost 3 bases to trimming and J lost 8 bases, with 13 bases between them. Germline V gives CDR1 KGHSH, CDR2 LQKENI. In DNA, the CDR3 is TGTGCCAGCTCACCTCTAGAGGCGGCCGGCTACACCTTC. Translating it yields CASSPLEAAGYTF.

The chain has TRBV18 and TRBJ1-4; TRBD1 aligns across 9 bases. Germline CDR1 is KGHSH and CDR2 is LQKENI. J was trimmed by 6 bases and V by 6 bases; bases with no gene match: 8. There are 15 residues in the CDR3. The CDR3: CASSFDRGYDEKLFF. The DNA for the CDR3 is TGTGCCAGCTCGTTCGACAGGGGGTACGATGAAAAACTGTTTTTT.